The source of this T cell receptor (beta chain) is a study of blood T cell repertoires in COVID-19. Study information: Sources were T cells, B-cell-depleted T cells, or PBMCs; the material itself was cDNA or gDNA.

Authors' processing steps: Nucleated cell counts were estimated from reference gene primer amplification. Clones were sequenced by immunoSEQ multiplex PCR, and TCRdb holds only the in-frame ones, with some missing. The V and J calls and clone size come from that table; D and trimming were worked out from the DNA. This table holds about 69,000 clones, around 87% found once. The CDR3 consists of 14 residues. V was clipped by 1 base and J by 4 bases, with 12 bases between them. From germline, CDR1 is SGHNT and CDR2 YYREEE (reference sequence). V usage is TRBV5-4 and J usage is TRBJ2-7; TRBD2 is a possible D gene (6 bases). The TCR originated in a man between 40 and 49 years old with COVID-19, enrolled during active disease. The sequencing sample was made of peripheral blood. CDR3 bases: TGTGCCAGCAGCTTGTTTCGGGGGAAGTACGAGCAGTACTTC. Residues: CASSLFRGKYEQYF.